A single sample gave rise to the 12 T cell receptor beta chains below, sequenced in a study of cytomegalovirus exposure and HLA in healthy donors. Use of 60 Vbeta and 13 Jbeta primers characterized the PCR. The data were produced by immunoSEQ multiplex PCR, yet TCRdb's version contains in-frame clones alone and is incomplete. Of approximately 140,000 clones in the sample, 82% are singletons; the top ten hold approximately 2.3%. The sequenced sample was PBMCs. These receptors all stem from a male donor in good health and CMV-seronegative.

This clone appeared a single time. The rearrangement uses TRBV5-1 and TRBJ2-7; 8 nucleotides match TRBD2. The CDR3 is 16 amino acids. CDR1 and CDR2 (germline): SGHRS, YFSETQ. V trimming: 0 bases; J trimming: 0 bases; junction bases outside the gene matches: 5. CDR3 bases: TGCGCCAGCAGCTTGGCTAGCGGGTTTACCTCCTACGAGCAGTACTTC. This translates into CASSLASGFTSYEQYF.

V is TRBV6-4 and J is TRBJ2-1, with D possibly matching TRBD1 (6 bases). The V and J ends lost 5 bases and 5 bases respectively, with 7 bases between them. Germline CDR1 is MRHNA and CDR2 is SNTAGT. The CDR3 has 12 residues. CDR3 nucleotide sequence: TGTGCCAGCAGTACAGGGAACAATGAGCAGTTCTTC. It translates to CASSTGNNEQFF.

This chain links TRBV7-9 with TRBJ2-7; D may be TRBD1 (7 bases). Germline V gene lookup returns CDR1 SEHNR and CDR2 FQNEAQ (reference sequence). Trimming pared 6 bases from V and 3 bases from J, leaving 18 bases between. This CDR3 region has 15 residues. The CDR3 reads CASSSRDREVYEQYF. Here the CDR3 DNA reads TGTGCCAGCAGTTCCCGTGACAGGGAGGTCTACGAGCAGTACTTC. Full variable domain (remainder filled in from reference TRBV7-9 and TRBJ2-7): DTGVSQNPRHKITKRGQNVTFRCDPISEHNRLYWYRQTLGQGPEFLTYFQNEAQLEKSRLLSDRFSAERPKGSFSTLEIQRTEQGDSAMYLCASSSRDREVYEQYFGPGTRLTVT.

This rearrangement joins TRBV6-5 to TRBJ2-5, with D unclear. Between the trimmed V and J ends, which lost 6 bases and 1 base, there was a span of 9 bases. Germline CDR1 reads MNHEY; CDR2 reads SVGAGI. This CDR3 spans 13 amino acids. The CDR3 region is CASSRGTQETQYF. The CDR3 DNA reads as TGTGCCAGCAGCCGCGGAACCCAAGAGACCCAGTACTTC.

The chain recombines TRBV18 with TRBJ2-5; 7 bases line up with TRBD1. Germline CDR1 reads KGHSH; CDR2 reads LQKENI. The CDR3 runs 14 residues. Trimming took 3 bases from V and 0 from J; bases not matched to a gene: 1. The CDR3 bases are TGTGCCAGCTCACCTGGGACAGACCAAGAGACCCAGTACTTC. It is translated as CASSPGTDQETQYF.

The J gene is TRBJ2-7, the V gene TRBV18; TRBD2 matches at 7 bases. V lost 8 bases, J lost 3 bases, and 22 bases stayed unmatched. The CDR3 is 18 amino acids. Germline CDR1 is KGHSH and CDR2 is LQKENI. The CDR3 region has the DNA TGTGCCAGCCCGAAATGCGGACTAACGGCGGGAGTCGGCTACGAGCAGTACTTC. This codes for CASPKCGLTAGVGYEQYF.

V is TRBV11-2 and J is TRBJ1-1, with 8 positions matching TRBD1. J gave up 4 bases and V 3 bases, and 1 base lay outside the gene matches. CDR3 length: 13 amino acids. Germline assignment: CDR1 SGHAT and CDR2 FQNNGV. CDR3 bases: TGTGCCAGCAGCTTCGGACAGGGCACTGAAGCTTTCTTT. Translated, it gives CASSFGQGTEAFF.

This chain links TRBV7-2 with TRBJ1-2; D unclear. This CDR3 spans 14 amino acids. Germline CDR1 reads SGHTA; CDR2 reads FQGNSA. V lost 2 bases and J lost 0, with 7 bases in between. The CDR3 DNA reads TGTGCCAGCAGCTTAACGCGCGCTAACTATGGCTACACCTTC. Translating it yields CASSLTRANYGYTF.

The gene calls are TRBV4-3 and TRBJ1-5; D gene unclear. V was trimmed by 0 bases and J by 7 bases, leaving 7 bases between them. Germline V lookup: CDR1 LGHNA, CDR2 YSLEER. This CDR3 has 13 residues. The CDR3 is CASSQDSEQPQHF. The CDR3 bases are TGCGCCAGCAGCCAAGATTCCGAGCAGCCCCAGCATTTT.

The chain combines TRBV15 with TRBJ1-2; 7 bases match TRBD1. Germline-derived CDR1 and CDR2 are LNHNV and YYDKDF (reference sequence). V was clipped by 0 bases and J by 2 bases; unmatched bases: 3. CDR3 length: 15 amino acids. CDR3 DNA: TGTGCCACCAGCAGAGATCTGGGACAGAACTATGGCTACACCTTC. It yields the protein CATSRDLGQNYGYTF.

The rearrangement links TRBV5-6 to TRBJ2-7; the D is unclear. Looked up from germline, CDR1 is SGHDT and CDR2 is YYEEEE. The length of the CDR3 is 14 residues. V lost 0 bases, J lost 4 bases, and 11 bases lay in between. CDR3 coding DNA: TGTGCCAGCAGCTTGGGGTCCGGGTTTTACGAGCAGTACTTC. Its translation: CASSLGSGFYEQYF. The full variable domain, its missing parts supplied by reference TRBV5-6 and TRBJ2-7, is DAGVTQSPTHLIKTRGQQVTLRCSPKSGHDTVSWYQQALGQGPQFIFQYYEEEERQRGNFPDRFSGHQFPNYSSELNVNALLLGDSALYLCASSLGSGFYEQYFGPGTRLTVT.

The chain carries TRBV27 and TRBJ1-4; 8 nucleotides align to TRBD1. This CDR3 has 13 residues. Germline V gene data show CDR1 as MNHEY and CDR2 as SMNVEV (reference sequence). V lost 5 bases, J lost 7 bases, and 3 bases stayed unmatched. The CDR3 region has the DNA TGTGCCAGCAGTCCCGGGACAGGTGAAAAACTGTTTTTT. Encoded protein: CASSPGTGEKLFF.